The clone carrying this TCR beta chain has only a few counts. Antigen unknown. The sample comes from a study of T cell repertoires in cytomegalovirus infection. Study as a whole: CMV infection together with matching HLA type was indicated by public TCR beta signatures. Regarding the study as a whole: Individuals carrying CMV plus the relevant HLA were identified by cumulative frequency of public TCR beta families.

TCRdb redid the calling of the reads with MiXCR, one entry per CDR3 protein. Of roughly 120,000 distinct CDR3 sequences in the sample, 10% were seen once. V lost 0 bases and J 4 bases, leaving 13 bases between the germline ends. This CDR3 is 16 amino acids long. Germline V gene sequence: CDR1 SGHAT, CDR2 FQNNGV. Sample: PBMCs, sequenced either directly or after in vitro stimulation (not recorded which). The chain uses TRBV11-2 and TRBJ2-1; D call uncertain. The sequence derives from a human donor in good health (CMV status not recorded). Some clones in this sample may be carry-over from other donors' samples. The CDR3 bases are TGTGCCAGCAGCTTAGAGAACTTGCGGTCGTACAATGAGCAGTTCTTC. Translating gives CASSLENLRSYNEQFF. The whole variable domain, remainder taken from reference TRBV11-2 and TRBJ2-1, is EAGVAQSPRYKIIEKRQSVAFWCNPISGHATLYWYQQILGQGPKLLIQFQNNGVVDDSQLPKDRFSAERLKGVDSTLKIQPAKLEDSAVYLCASSLENLRSYNEQFFGPGTRLTVL.